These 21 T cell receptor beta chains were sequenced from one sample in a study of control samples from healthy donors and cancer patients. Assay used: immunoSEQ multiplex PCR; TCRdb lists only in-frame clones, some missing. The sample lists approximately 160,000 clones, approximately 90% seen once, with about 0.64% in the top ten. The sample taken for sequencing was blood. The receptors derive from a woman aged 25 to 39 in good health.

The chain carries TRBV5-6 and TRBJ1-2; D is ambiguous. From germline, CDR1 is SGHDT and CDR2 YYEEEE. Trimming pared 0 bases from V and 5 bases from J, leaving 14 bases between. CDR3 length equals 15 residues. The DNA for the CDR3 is TGTGCCAGCAGCTTGGTTCTCCTGGGCCTATATGGCTACACCTTC. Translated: CASSLVLLGLYGYTF.

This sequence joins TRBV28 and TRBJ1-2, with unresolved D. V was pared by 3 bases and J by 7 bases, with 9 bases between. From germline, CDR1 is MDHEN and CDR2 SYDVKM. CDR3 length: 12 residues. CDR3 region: CASSLEGPGYTF. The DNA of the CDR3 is TGTGCCAGCAGTTTGGAAGGTCCTGGCTACACCTTC.

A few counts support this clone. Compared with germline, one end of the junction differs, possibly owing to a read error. Here the CDR3 reads CASREGQVNTEAFF. The CDR3 DNA is TGTGCCAGCAGGGAAGGACAGGTGAACACTGAAGCTTTCTTT. This chain uses TRBV6-1 with TRBJ1-1; 7 nucleotides agree with TRBD1. This CDR3 region has 14 residues. Germline V gives CDR1 MNHNS, CDR2 SASEGT.

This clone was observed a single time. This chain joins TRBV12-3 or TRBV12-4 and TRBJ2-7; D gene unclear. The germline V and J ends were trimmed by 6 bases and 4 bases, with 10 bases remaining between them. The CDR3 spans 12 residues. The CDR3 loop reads CASSPARYEQYF. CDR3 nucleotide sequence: TGTGCCAGCAGCCCAGCCCGTTACGAGCAGTACTTC.

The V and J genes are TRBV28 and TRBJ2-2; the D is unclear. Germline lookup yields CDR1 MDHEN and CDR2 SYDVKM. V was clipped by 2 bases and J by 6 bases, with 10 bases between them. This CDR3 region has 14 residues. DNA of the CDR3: TGTGCCAGCAGTTTACAGGTTGAGGCCGGGGAGCTGTTTTTT. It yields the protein CASSLQVEAGELFF.

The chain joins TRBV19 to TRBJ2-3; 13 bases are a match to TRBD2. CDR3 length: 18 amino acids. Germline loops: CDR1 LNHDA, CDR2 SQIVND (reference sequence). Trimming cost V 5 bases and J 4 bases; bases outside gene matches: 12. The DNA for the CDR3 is TGTGCCAGTAGTGCCGCTATTGGACTAGCGGGAGTCGCAGATACGCAGTATTTT. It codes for CASSAAIGLAGVADTQYF.

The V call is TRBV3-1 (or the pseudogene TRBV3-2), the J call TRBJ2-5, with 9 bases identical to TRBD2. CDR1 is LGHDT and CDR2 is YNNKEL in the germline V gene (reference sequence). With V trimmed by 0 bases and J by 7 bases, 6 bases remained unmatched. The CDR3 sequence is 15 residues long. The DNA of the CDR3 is TGTGCCAGCAGCCAAGATGGGGGACTAGCAGGGACCCAGTACTTC. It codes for CASSQDGGLAGTQYF.

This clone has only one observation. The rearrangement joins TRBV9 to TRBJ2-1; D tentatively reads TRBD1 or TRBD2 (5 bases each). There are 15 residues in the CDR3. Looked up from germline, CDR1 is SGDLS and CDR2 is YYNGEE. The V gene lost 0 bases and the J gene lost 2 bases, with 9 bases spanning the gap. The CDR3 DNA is TGTGCCAGCAGCGTAGGAGGGGTGGCCTACAATGAGCAGTTCTTC. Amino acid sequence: CASSVGGVAYNEQFF. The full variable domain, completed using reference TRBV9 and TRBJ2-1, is DSGVTQTPKHLITATGQRVTLRCSPRSGDLSVYWYQQSLDQGLQFLIQYYNGEERAKGNILERFSAQQFPDLHSELNLSSLELGDSALYFCASSVGGVAYNEQFFGPGTRLTVL.

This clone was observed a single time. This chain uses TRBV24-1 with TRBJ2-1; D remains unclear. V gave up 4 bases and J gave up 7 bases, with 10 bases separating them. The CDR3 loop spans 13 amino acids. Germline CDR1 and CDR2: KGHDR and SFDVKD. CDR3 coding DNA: TGTGCCACCAGTGACACCTTGTGGAATGAGCAGTTCTTC. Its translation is CATSDTLWNEQFF.

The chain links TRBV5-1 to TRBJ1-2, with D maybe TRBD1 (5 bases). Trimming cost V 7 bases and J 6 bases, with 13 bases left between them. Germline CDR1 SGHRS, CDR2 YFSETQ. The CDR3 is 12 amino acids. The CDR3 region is CASGEGSDGYTF. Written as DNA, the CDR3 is TGCGCCAGCGGTGAGGGGTCGGATGGCTACACCTTC.

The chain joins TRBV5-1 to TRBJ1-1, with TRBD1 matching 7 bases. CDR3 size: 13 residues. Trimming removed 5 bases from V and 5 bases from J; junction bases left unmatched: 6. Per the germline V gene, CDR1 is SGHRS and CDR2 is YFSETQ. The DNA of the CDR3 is TGCGCCAGCAGGCCGACAGGGAGGACTGAAGCTTTCTTT. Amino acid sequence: CASRPTGRTEAFF.

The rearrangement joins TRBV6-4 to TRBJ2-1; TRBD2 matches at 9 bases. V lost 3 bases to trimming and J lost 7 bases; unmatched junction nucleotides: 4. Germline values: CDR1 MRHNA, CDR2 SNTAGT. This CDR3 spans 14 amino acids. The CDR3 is CASSELAGPNEQFF. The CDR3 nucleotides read TGTGCCAGCAGTGAGCTAGCGGGGCCTAATGAGCAGTTCTTC.

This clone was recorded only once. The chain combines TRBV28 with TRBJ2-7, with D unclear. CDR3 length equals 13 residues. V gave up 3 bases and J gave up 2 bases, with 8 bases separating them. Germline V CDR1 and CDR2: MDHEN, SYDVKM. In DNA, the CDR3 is TGTGCCAGCAGTTTGGACGGTCCCTACGAGCAGTACTTC. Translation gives CASSLDGPYEQYF.

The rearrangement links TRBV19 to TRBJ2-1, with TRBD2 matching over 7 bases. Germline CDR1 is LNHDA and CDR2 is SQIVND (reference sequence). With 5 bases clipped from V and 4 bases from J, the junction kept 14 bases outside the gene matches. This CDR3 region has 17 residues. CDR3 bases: TGTGCCAGTAGTCGGGGAATTCCGCTAGCGGCTTACAATGAGCAGTTCTTC. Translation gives CASSRGIPLAAYNEQFF.

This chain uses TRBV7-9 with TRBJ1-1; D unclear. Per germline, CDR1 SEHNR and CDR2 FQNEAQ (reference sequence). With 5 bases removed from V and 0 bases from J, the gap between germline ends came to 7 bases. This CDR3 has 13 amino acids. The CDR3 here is CASSRSMNTEAFF. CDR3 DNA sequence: TGTGCCAGCAGCCGCTCAATGAACACTGAAGCTTTCTTT.

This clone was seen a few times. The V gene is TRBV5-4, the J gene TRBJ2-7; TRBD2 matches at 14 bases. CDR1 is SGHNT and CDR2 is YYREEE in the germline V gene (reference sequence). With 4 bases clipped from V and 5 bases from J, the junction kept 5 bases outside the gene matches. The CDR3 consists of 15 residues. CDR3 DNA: TGTGCCAGCAGCCCGACTAGCGGGAGGGTCCACGAGCAGTACTTC. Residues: CASSPTSGRVHEQYF.

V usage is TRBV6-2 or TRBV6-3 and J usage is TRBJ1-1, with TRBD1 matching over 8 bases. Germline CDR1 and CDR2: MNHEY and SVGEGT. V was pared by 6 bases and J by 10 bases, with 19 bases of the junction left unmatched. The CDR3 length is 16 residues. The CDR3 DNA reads TGTGCCAGCAGCCGACCCGACGGGACAGGCCGTTTGGGAGCTTTCTTT. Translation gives CASSRPDGTGRLGAFF.

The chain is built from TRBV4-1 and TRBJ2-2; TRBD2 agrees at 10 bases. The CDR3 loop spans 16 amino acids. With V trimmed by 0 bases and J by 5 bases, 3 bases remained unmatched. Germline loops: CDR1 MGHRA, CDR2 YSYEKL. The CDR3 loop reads CASSQDGLAATGELFF. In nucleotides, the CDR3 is TGCGCCAGCAGCCAAGATGGACTAGCGGCTACCGGGGAGCTGTTTTTT.

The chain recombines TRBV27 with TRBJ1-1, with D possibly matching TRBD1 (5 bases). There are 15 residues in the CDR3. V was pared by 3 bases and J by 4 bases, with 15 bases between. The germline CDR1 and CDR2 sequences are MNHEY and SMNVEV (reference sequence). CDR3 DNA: TGTGCCAGCAGTTTTATGGGGGGGATCGGCACTGAAGCTTTCTTT. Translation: CASSFMGGIGTEAFF.

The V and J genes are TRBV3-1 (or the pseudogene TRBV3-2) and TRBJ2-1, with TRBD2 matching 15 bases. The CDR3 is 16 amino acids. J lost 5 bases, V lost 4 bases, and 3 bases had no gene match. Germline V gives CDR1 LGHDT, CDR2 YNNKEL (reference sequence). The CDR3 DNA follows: TGTGCCAGCAGCCGGACTAGCGGGAGGGCGGACAATGAGCAGTTCTTC. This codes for CASSRTSGRADNEQFF.

CDR3 DNA: TGTGCCAGCAGCGTACGCATGACGAATTCACCCCTCCACTTT. This translates into CASSVRMTNSPLHF. The chain recombines TRBV2 with TRBJ1-6; D unresolved. The germline gives CDR1 SNHLY, CDR2 FYNNEI. The CDR3 length is 14 residues. V was pared by 6 bases and J by 7 bases, with 13 bases between. Together with reference TRBV2 and TRBJ1-6, the CDR3 gives the full variable domain: EPEVTQTPSHQVTQMGQEVILRCVPISNHLYFYWYRQILGQKVEFLVSFYNNEISEKSEIFDDQFSVERPDGSNFTLKIRSTKLEDSAMYFCASSVRMTNSPLHFGNGTRLTVT.